The 5 T cell receptor beta chains below come from one sample, sequenced in a study of shared clonotypes between healthy human individuals. Sequencing used immunoSEQ multiplex PCR; TCRdb keeps in-frame clones, though not all of them. Of approximately 2.3 million clones detected, approximately 95% appear once; the ten largest clones hold about 0.39%. Sequencing input: naive CD4+ T cells from PBMCs. Indicated subset: CD45RA+ positively selected. All receptors derive from a man aged 18 to 29 in good health. Some clones in this sample may be carry-over from other donors' samples.

CDR3 residues: CAISGGRISGANVLTF. CDR3 sequence (DNA): TGTGCCATCAGTGGGGGACGCATCTCTGGGGCCAACGTCCTGACTTTC. The chain uses TRBV10-3 and TRBJ2-6, with D possibly called TRBD1 or TRBD2 (5 bases each). The CDR3 consists of 16 residues. Trimming left V 4 bases short and J 0 bases short, with 10 bases between. Germline CDR1 and CDR2: ENHRY and SYGVKD.

This sequence joins TRBV29-1 and TRBJ2-1, with 7 bases that match TRBD1. The CDR3 runs 14 residues. J lost 9 bases, V lost 6 bases, and 14 bases had no gene match. CDR1 is SQVTM and CDR2 is ANQGSEA in the germline V gene. CDR3 sequence (DNA): TGCAGCGTCGGACGACAGGGTAAGAGGCGTGAGCAGTTCTTC. Protein product: CSVGRQGKRREQFF.

This sequence joins TRBV7-9 and TRBJ2-5, with D possibly being TRBD2 (5 bases). This CDR3 is built from 14 residues. Looked up from germline, CDR1 is SEHNR and CDR2 is FQNEAQ (reference sequence). Between the trimmed V and J ends, which lost 5 bases and 4 bases, there was a span of 14 bases. DNA of the CDR3: TGTGCCAGCAGCGTAGAAGTCCGGGGAGAGACCCAGTACTTC. It yields the protein CASSVEVRGETQYF. Using reference TRBV7-9 and TRBJ2-5 for the parts outside the CDR3, the full variable domain is DTGVSQNPRHKITKRGQNVTFRCDPISEHNRLYWYRQTLGQGPEFLTYFQNEAQLEKSRLLSDRFSAERPKGSFSTLEIQRTEQGDSAMYLCASSVEVRGETQYFGPGTRLLVL.

V and J are TRBV6-6 and TRBJ2-7, with 9 bases fitting TRBD1. After removal of 6 bases from V and 2 bases from J, the junction contained 5 bases not matched to a gene. Germline lookup yields CDR1 MNHNY and CDR2 SVGAGI (reference sequence). The CDR3 is made up of 14 amino acids. CDR3 in amino acids: CASRDRGPTYEQYF. CDR3 nucleotide sequence: TGTGCCAGCAGGGACAGGGGTCCAACCTACGAGCAGTACTTC.

This sequence joins TRBV27 and TRBJ1-1; 7 nucleotides agree with TRBD1. The length of the CDR3 is 16 residues. Germline CDR1 MNHEY, CDR2 SMNVEV (reference sequence). V was pared by 5 bases and J by 0 bases, with 9 bases of the junction left unmatched. The CDR3 protein is CASSLLSGQMNTEAFF. Written as DNA, the CDR3 is TGTGCCAGCAGTCTGCTATCGGGACAGATGAACACTGAAGCTTTCTTT.